A single sample gave rise to the 10 T cell receptor beta chains below, sequenced in a study of T cell changes during pregnancy in multiple sclerosis. Sequencing used immunoSEQ multiplex PCR; TCRdb keeps in-frame clones, though not all of them. The repertoire holds 75,000 to 80,000 clones, with 93% as singletons. Sequences were derived from peripheral blood, sampled in the second trimester of pregnancy. The source is a female donor in good health, enrolled as a control in a pregnancy study.

The chain combines TRBV9 with TRBJ2-5; 8 nucleotides match TRBD2. Germline CDR1 is SGDLS and CDR2 is YYNGEE. CDR3 length equals 16 residues. The trim removed 0 bases at V and 1 base at J, leaving 5 bases unmatched. CDR3 sequence: CASSVGRGGTQETQYF. CDR3 coding DNA: TGTGCCAGCAGCGTAGGTCGCGGGGGGACCCAAGAGACCCAGTACTTC.

This chain links TRBV5-1 with TRBJ1-3; TRBD1 matches 7 bases. The germline CDR1 and CDR2 sequences are SGHRS and YFSETQ. The junction had 8 bases not matched to a gene; V was cut back by 4 bases and J by 4 bases. The CDR3 has 15 amino acids. DNA of the CDR3: TGCGCCAGCAGCCTGGGACAGCGAAGCGGAAACACCATATATTTT. Its translation: CASSLGQRSGNTIYF. The variable domain in full, with the rest retrieved from reference TRBV5-1 and TRBJ1-3, is KAGVTQTPRYLIKTRGQQVTLSCSPISGHRSVSWYQQTPGQGLQFLFEYFSETQRNKGNFPGRFSGRQFSNSRSEMNVSTLELGDSALYLCASSLGQRSGNTIYFGEGSWLTVV.

Concerning this clone: The sample holds other DNA sequences that translate to the same CDR3. V and J are TRBV4-1 and TRBJ1-1; D gene ambiguous. V lost 1 base, J lost 2 bases, and 5 bases lay in between. The V gene's germline CDR1 is MGHRA and CDR2 YSYEKL. This CDR3 comprises 13 residues. The CDR3 nucleotides read TGCGCCAGCAGCCAAGGAGGTAACACTGAAGCTTTCTTT. Protein product: CASSQGGNTEAFF.

J is TRBJ1-1 and V is TRBV27; no reliable D call. CDR1 is MNHEY, CDR2 SMNVEV, per germline (reference sequence). Trimming pared 4 bases from V and 3 bases from J, leaving 12 bases between. The CDR3 totals 14 residues. This CDR3 reads CASSYPGGDTEAFF. As DNA, the CDR3 is TGTGCCAGCAGTTACCCGGGCGGGGACACTGAAGCTTTCTTT.

J is TRBJ1-5 and V is TRBV7-2; D remains ambiguous. V lost 5 bases and J lost 0, with 8 bases in between. In germline, CDR1 is SGHTA, CDR2 FQGNSA. This CDR3 has 14 amino acids. CDR3 sequence (DNA): TGTGCCAGCAGCCCGCAGATTAGCAATCAGCCCCAGCATTTT. Translating it yields CASSPQISNQPQHF.

The chain employs TRBV2 and TRBJ2-7, with TRBD2 identical over 8 bases. The junction had 10 bases not matched to a gene; V was cut back by 7 bases and J by 2 bases. The CDR3 length is 15 residues. CDR1 is SNHLY and CDR2 is FYNNEI in the germline V gene. This CDR3 reads CASTGGSGGTYEQYF. The CDR3 DNA follows: TGTGCCAGCACCGGAGGGAGCGGGGGAACCTACGAGCAGTACTTC.

The chain employs TRBV2 and TRBJ2-7, with a possible D match to TRBD1 (7 bases). CDR3 length: 16 residues. The germline gives CDR1 SNHLY, CDR2 FYNNEI. Trimming left V 6 bases short and J 1 base short, with 19 bases between. This chain's CDR3 is CASRGMGRGVSYEQYF. DNA of the CDR3: TGTGCCAGCAGGGGGATGGGCAGGGGGGTATCCTACGAGCAGTACTTC. The full variable domain, in which reference TRBV2 and TRBJ2-7 provide the parts outside the CDR3, is EPEVTQTPSHQVTQMGQEVILRCVPISNHLYFYWYRQILGQKVEFLVSFYNNEISEKSEIFDDQFSVERPDGSNFTLKIRSTKLEDSAMYFCASRGMGRGVSYEQYFGPGTRLTVT.

The rearrangement links TRBV29-1 to TRBJ1-3, with a tentative D call TRBD1 (5 bases). Germline V gene lookup returns CDR1 SQVTM and CDR2 ANQGSEA. Trimming took 6 bases from V and 0 from J, leaving 12 bases between them. The length of the CDR3 is 14 residues. The CDR3 reads CSVGGTASGNTIYF. Written as DNA, the CDR3 is TGCAGCGTCGGGGGGACCGCCTCTGGAAACACCATATATTTT.

This chain links TRBV18 with TRBJ1-1; the match to TRBD1 covers 10 bases. The CDR3 is made up of 17 amino acids. J lost 0 bases, V lost 0 bases, and 4 bases had no gene match. Germline CDR1 and CDR2: KGHSH and LQKENI. The CDR3 DNA reads as TGTGCCAGCTCACCACCGTTGGGACAGGGGATGAACACTGAAGCTTTCTTT. Its translation: CASSPPLGQGMNTEAFF. Full variable domain (outside the CDR3, taken from reference TRBV18 and TRBJ1-1): NAGVMQNPRHLVRRRGQEARLRCSPMKGHSHVYWYRQLPEEGLKFMVYLQKENIIDESGMPKERFSAEFPKEGPSILRIQQVVRGDSAAYFCASSPPLGQGMNTEAFFGQGTRLTVV.

The genes are TRBV7-8 and TRBJ1-5; possibly TRBD1 for D (6 bases). Trimming cost V 5 bases and J 4 bases, with 12 bases left between them. Germline V gene lookup returns CDR1 SGHVS and CDR2 FQNEAQ. CDR3 length: 14 amino acids. CDR3 sequence reads: CASSKYTGNQPQHF. As DNA, the CDR3 is TGTGCCAGCAGCAAATATACAGGGAATCAGCCCCAGCATTTT.